This entry lists 16 T cell receptor beta chains sequenced from one sample in a study of blood T cell repertoires in COVID-19. TCRdb keeps only in-frame clones here, not all; method: immunoSEQ multiplex PCR. This table holds 400,000 to 550,000 clones, 87% found once. Sequencing input: PBMCs or T cells enriched from blood (not recorded which). These receptors all come from a woman younger than 30 with acute COVID-19.

V is TRBV15 and J is TRBJ2-1; TRBD1 matches at 8 bases. Germline CDR1 LNHNV, CDR2 YYDKDF (reference sequence). The CDR3 covers 17 residues. The trim removed 0 bases at V and 6 bases at J, leaving 10 bases unmatched. The CDR3 loop is CATSRDWGQAVFNEQFF. The CDR3 bases are TGTGCCACCAGCAGAGATTGGGGACAGGCGGTCTTCAATGAGCAGTTCTTC.

The rearrangement uses TRBV7-9 and TRBJ1-2; D uncertain. V was pared by 5 bases and J by 0 bases, with 10 bases between. CDR1 and CDR2 (germline): SEHNR, FQNEAQ (reference sequence). The CDR3 consists of 14 residues. The CDR3 nucleotides read TGTGCCAGCAGCCTGTGGGGAGCTAACTATGGCTACACCTTC. It codes for CASSLWGANYGYTF.

The V and J genes are TRBV7-6 and TRBJ2-7; possibly TRBD2 for D (5 bases). V was shortened by 0 bases and J by 4 bases, with 13 bases between the two germline ends. The V gene's germline CDR1 is SGHVS and CDR2 FNYEAQ. The CDR3 totals 15 residues. CDR3 in DNA: TGTGCCAGCAGCTTAGCAGGCCGGGATAGTTACGAGCAGTACTTC. This encodes CASSLAGRDSYEQYF.

The J gene is TRBJ2-5, the V gene TRBV4-1, with 9 bases identical to TRBD2. Germline values: CDR1 MGHRA, CDR2 YSYEKL. V lost 3 bases to trimming and J lost 6 bases; unmatched junction nucleotides: 14. The CDR3 consists of 17 residues. CDR3 DNA: TGCGCCAGCAGCCAGATCGTAGCGGGGGAATCAGGGCAGACCCAGTACTTC. The encoded protein is CASSQIVAGESGQTQYF.

The V gene is TRBV3-1 (or the pseudogene TRBV3-2), the J gene TRBJ2-5; no reliable D call. V lost 1 base and J lost 2, with 5 bases in between. The germline CDR1 and CDR2 sequences are LGHDT and YNNKEL (reference sequence). This CDR3 has 13 residues. The CDR3 here is CASSQVRQETQYF. CDR3 DNA sequence: TGTGCCAGCAGCCAAGTCAGACAAGAGACCCAGTACTTC.

J is TRBJ1-1 and V is TRBV19; 10 bases fit TRBD1. V was clipped by 10 bases and J by 0 bases; unmatched bases: 11. Germline CDR1 and CDR2: LNHDA and SQIVND (reference sequence). This CDR3 is built from 16 residues. CDR3 residues: CATSPGTGAMNTEAFF. The CDR3 bases are TGTGCCACGAGTCCCGGGACAGGGGCCATGAACACTGAAGCTTTCTTT.

V usage is TRBV4-3 and J usage is TRBJ2-1; 10 bases agree with TRBD2. This CDR3 comprises 16 residues. Germline CDR1 LGHNA, CDR2 YSLEER. V lost 3 bases, J lost 0 bases, and 2 bases stayed unmatched. This CDR3 reads CASSQRTSGSYNEQFF. The CDR3 coding sequence is TGCGCCAGCAGCCAGAGGACTAGCGGCTCCTACAATGAGCAGTTCTTC.

There are a few counts of this clone. The J gene is TRBJ2-5, the V gene TRBV19; 10 bases agree with TRBD1. Germline CDR1 LNHDA, CDR2 SQIVND (reference sequence). The length of the CDR3 is 16 residues. Trimming at V came to 3 bases and at J to 8 bases, leaving 12 bases not matched to a gene. The CDR3 sequence is CASSILGGTGEGTQYF. The CDR3 region has the DNA TGTGCCAGTAGTATTTTGGGGGGGACAGGGGAAGGAACCCAGTACTTC.

The genes are TRBV9 and TRBJ1-3; a possible D gene is TRBD1 (5 bases). The CDR3 covers 15 residues. Between the trimmed V and J ends, which lost 0 bases and 8 bases, there was a span of 15 bases. Per germline, CDR1 SGDLS and CDR2 YYNGEE. CDR3: CASSVAGREWDTIYF. The CDR3 DNA reads TGTGCCAGCAGCGTAGCAGGCAGGGAATGGGACACCATATATTTT.

The gene calls are TRBV29-1 and TRBJ1-6; 7 positions agree with TRBD1. There are 13 residues in the CDR3. From germline, CDR1 is SQVTM and CDR2 ANQGSEA. Germline trimming cut 8 bases from V and 10 bases from J; bases unmatched to any gene: 11. CDR3 sequence (DNA): TGCAGCACCCAGACAGGGTATGGCTCACCCCTCCACTTT. This translates into CSTQTGYGSPLHF.

The chain's CDR3 is CASSPWGDGYTF. In nucleotides, the CDR3 is TGTGCCAGCAGCCCCTGGGGGGATGGCTACACCTTC. The V and J genes are TRBV7-2 and TRBJ1-2; TRBD1 is a possible D gene (5 bases). This CDR3 contains 12 residues. Germline V gives CDR1 SGHTA, CDR2 FQGNSA. Trimming stripped 5 bases from V and 6 bases from J, with 10 bases between.

The rearrangement uses TRBV12-3 or TRBV12-4 and TRBJ1-2; no clear D. The germline V and J ends were trimmed by 7 bases and 7 bases, with 13 bases remaining between them. CDR3 size: 12 residues. This chain's CDR3 is CASTVVGFGYTF. CDR3 DNA: TGTGCCAGCACCGTTGTGGGCTTTGGCTACACCTTC.

V gene TRBV7-9 combines with J gene TRBJ1-1; D ambiguous. The length of the CDR3 is 14 residues. From germline, CDR1 is SEHNR and CDR2 FQNEAQ (reference sequence). The ends were cut back, 1 base at V and 1 base at J, with 7 bases in the middle. In DNA form, the CDR3 reads TGTGCCAGCAGCTTAGTATACTGGAACACTGAAGCTTTCTTT. Translation gives CASSLVYWNTEAFF. The full variable domain, completed using reference TRBV7-9 and TRBJ1-1, is DTGVSQNPRHKITKRGQNVTFRCDPISEHNRLYWYRQTLGQGPEFLTYFQNEAQLEKSRLLSDRFSAERPKGSFSTLEIQRTEQGDSAMYLCASSLVYWNTEAFFGQGTRLTVV.

This chain joins TRBV28 and TRBJ2-7, with no clear D. This CDR3 contains 13 residues. V was pared by 4 bases and J by 0 bases, with 7 bases between. CDR1 is MDHEN, CDR2 SYDVKM, per germline. The CDR3 spells CASSSSRSYEQYF. CDR3 nucleotides: TGTGCCAGCAGTTCAAGCCGCTCCTACGAGCAGTACTTC.

V gene TRBV29-1 combines with J gene TRBJ1-3; 9 bases are shared with TRBD1. Losses at the gene ends were 7 bases for V and 4 bases for J; bases not matched to a gene: 14. Germline values: CDR1 SQVTM, CDR2 ANQGSEA. There are 16 residues in the CDR3. CDR3 nucleotides: TGCAGCGCCGCGTGGGGGGACAGGGAGCCGGGAAACACCATATATTTT. Its protein product is CSAAWGDREPGNTIYF.

This chain joins TRBV7-9 and TRBJ2-1, with D unresolved. The CDR3 is 15 amino acids. CDR1 is SEHNR, CDR2 FQNEAQ, per germline (reference sequence). V was trimmed by 1 base and J by 2 bases, leaving 9 bases between them. CDR3 residues: CASSLGPTPYNEQFF. In DNA form, the CDR3 reads TGTGCCAGCAGCTTAGGACCGACACCCTACAATGAGCAGTTCTTC.